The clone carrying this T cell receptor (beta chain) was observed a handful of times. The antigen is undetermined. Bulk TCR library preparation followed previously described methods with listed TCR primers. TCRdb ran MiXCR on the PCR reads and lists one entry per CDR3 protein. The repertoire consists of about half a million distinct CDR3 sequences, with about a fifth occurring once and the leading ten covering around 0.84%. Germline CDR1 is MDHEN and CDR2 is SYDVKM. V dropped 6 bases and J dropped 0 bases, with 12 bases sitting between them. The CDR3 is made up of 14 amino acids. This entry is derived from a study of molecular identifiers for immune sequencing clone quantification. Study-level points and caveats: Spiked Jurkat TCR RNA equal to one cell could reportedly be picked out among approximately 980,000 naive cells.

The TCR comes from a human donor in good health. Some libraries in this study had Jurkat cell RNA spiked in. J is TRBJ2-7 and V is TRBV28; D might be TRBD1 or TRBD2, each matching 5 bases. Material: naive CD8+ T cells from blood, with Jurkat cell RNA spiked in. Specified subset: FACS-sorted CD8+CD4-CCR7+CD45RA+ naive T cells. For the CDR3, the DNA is TGTGCCAGCAGAAGATCGGGGACCTCCTACGAGCAGTACTTC. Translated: CASRRSGTSYEQYF.